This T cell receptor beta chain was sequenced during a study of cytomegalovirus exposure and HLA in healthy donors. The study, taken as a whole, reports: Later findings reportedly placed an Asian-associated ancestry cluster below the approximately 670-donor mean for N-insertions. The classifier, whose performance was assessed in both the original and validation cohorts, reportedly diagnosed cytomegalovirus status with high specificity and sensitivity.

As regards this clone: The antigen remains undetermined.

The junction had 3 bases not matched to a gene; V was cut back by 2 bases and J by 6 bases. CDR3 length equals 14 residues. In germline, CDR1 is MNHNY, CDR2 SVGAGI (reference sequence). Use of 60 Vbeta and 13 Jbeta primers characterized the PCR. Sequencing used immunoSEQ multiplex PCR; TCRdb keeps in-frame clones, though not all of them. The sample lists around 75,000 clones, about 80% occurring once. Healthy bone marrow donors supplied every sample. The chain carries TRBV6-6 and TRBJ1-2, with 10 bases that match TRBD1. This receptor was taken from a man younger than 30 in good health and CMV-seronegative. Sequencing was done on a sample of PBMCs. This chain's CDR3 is CASSYPGTGDGYTF. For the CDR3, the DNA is TGTGCCAGCAGTTACCCCGGGACAGGGGATGGCTACACCTTC.